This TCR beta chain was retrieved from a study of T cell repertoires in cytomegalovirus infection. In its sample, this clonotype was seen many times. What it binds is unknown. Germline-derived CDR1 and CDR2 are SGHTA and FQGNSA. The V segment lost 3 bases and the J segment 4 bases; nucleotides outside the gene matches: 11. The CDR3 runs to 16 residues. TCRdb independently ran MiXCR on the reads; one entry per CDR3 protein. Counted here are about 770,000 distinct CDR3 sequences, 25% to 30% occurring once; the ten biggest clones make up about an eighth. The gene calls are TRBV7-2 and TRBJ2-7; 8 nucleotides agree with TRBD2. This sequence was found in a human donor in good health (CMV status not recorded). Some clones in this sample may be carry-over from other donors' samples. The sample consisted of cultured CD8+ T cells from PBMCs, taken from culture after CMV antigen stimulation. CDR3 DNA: TGTGCCAGCAGCTTTCGAGAACTAGCGGCCCTATACGAGCAGTACTTC. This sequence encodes CASSFRELAALYEQYF. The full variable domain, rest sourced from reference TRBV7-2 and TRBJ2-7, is GAGVSQSPSNKVTEKGKDVELRCDPISGHTALYWYRQSLGQGLEFLIYFQGNSAPDKSGLPSDRFSAERTGGSVSTLTIQRTQQEDSAVYLCASSFRELAALYEQYFGPGTRLTVT.